This T cell receptor beta chain was identified in a study of CD4 T cells in relation to SARS-CoV-2 and coronaviruses. As for the study in general: No peptide or an HIV-1 Nef peptide pool served as negative control.

The CDR3 has 13 amino acids. With V trimmed by 7 bases and J by 8 bases, 5 bases remained unmatched. Germline-derived CDR1 and CDR2 are MNHEY and SVGAGI. Turning to this clone: What it binds is not known.

Unexposed donor CD4+ T cells date from about 2011-2018, before the COVID-19 pandemic. Isolation of CD4+ T cells took place after less than twelve days in culture. As cell numbers allowed, unexposed-donor CD4+ T cells faced SARS-CoV-2 S/N and four cold-coronavirus spikes. Libraries were prepared by immunoSEQ multiplex PCR; TCRdb keeps only in-frame clonotypes and omits some of them. The data show roughly 25,000 clones, roughly 76% seen once. The sample was CD4+ T cells from PBMCs, cultured in vitro. V usage is TRBV6-5 and J usage is TRBJ1-6; TRBD1 agrees at 7 bases. This receptor was taken from a human donor in good health. This CDR3 reads CASKHTGDSPLHF. As DNA, the CDR3 is TGTGCCAGCAAACACACAGGGGATTCACCCCTCCACTTT.